This T cell receptor (beta chain) was recorded in a study of T cells in tuberculosis. Study-level background: Sequenced TCRs come from CD1B-GMM tetramer-binding T cells.

Germline-derived CDR1 and CDR2 are LGHNA and YSLEER. V was pared by 0 bases and J by 6 bases, with 15 bases between. The CDR3 extends over 16 amino acids. Here immunoSEQ multiplex PCR was the method, and the copy in TCRdb shows in-frame clones only, minus some. The sample has under 45,000 clones, about 95% seen once. Note on this clone: The antigen is unknown.

Overall study results and limits: Smaller alpha distances in active tuberculosis partly reflected shorter CDR3-alpha lengths. Samples were chosen by availability of cryopreserved specimens. Active tuberculosis alpha repertoires lay closer to GMM-specific TCRs than controls'.

What was sequenced was PBMCs. V and J are TRBV4-3 and TRBJ2-1; a weak D match, TRBD2 (7 bases). This TCR came from a donor aged 10-35 years with latent tuberculosis or without tuberculosis infection. The CDR3 nucleotides read TGCGCCAGCAGCCAAGATGGGGGGGGGCCGGGCAATGAGCAGTTCTTC. Protein: CASSQDGGGPGNEQFF.